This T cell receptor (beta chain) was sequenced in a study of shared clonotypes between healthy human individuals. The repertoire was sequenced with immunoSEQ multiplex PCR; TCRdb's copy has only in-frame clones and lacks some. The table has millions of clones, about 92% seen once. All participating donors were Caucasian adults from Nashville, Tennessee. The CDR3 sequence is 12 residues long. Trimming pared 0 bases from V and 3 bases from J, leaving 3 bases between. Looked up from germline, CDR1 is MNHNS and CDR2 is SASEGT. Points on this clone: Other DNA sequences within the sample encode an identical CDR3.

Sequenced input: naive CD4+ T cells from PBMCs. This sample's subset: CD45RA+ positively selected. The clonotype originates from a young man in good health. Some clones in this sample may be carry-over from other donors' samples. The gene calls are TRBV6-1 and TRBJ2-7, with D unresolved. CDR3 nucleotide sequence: TGTGCCAGCAGTGAAGCACGCTACGAGCAGTACTTC. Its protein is CASSEARYEQYF.